This T cell receptor beta chain was captured by sequencing in a study of cytomegalovirus exposure and HLA in healthy donors. Overall study results and limits: Common viral pathogens were later found to be apparently linked to several of the most significant clusters.

PCR amplification relied on 60 Vbeta primers (plus 13 Jbeta primers). This table comes from immunoSEQ multiplex PCR, and its TCRdb copy is limited to in-frame clones, with some not included. The sample shows some 140,000 clones, approximately 80% of them seen only once. Of note for this clone: The antigen remains undetermined. One end of the junction fails to match germline, which may point to a read error. This same CDR3 is encoded by further DNA sequences in the sample.

From germline, CDR1 is SEHNR and CDR2 FQNEAQ (reference sequence). This CDR3 spans 16 amino acids. Input material: PBMCs. This chain uses TRBV7-9 with TRBJ1-1; D possibly corresponds to TRBD1 (6 bases). The clonotype was recovered from a woman between 40 and 50 years old in good health and CMV-seronegative. As DNA, the CDR3 is TGTGCCAGCAGCCCTCCCGATAGGACAGCCTTCACTGAGGCTTTCTTT. It specifies CASSPPDRTAFTEAFF.